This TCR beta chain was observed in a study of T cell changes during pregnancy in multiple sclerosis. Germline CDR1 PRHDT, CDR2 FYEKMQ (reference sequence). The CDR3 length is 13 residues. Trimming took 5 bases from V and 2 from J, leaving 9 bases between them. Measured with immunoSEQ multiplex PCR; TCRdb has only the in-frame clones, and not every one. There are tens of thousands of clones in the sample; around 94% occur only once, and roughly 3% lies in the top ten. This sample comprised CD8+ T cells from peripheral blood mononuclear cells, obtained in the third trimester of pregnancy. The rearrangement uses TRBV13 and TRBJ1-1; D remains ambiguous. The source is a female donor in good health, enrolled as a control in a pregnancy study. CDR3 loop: CASSPPVNTEAFF. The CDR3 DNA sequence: TGTGCCAGCAGCCCTCCAGTCAACACTGAAGCTTTCTTT.